This entry is about one T cell receptor beta chain. An end of the junction does not agree with germline; a read error may underlie this. Clones were sequenced by immunoSEQ multiplex PCR, and TCRdb holds only the in-frame ones, with some missing. The sample holds 54,000 or so clones, roughly 80% seen once. This sample is drawn from a study of T cell responses to AZD1222 COVID-19 vaccine. Germline assignment: CDR1 SGHAT and CDR2 FQNNGV. The CDR3 has 14 amino acids. The clonotype originates from an adult who received the AZD1222 COVID-19 vaccine. The chain has TRBV11-2 and TRBJ1-1; 7 positions match TRBD1. The specimen comprised peripheral blood, sampled 28 days after the second AZD1222 dose. The CDR3 sequence: CASTLKGGVTEAFF. In nucleotides, the CDR3 is TGTGCCAGCACCTTAAAAGGGGGCGTCACTGAAGCTTTCTTT.